This T cell receptor beta chain is drawn from a study of blood T cells in healthy people across ages (dated by TCRdb to about 2015). A note on the overall study: In model experiments, template switching captured roughly one uniquely barcoded TCR beta cDNA molecule for every two T cells. To track age-related changes in TCR beta repertoire diversity, the study relied on deep sequencing normalized with unique cDNA molecular identifiers. Four age groups were formed from the donors: young (average approximately 15 years), middle-aged (just under 40), aged (62) and long-lived (82). Donors of different ages were randomly distributed across sequencing lanes to avoid experimental bias. The study analyzed two additional independent replicas of 1 million unique cDNA reads from the same blood draw for two donors, one aged 18 to 29 and one aged 80 or older.

The library relied on 5' RACE. The sample was run on an Illumina HiSeq 2500. The second PCR ran for about 6 to 12 cycles and used a J-beta primer mix along with a sample-barcoded 5' primer. A unique molecular identifier was introduced onto each TCR beta cDNA molecule by a template-switch 5' adaptor carrying 12 random nucleotides. Each sample yielded at least 2.5 million CDR3-containing paired-end reads. First-strand cDNA synthesis was performed from all RNA using the Mint cDNA synthesis kit, with priming by a TRBC-specific oligonucleotide. Following uracil-DNA glycosylase treatment, a first 18-cycle PCR with universal primers M1SS and BC2_uni_R was performed on all cDNA. The published analysis was carried out like this. For normalization, 1 million high-quality reads, each with a distinct molecular identifier, were randomly selected from each sample. Instead of being binned into consensus sequences, reads with shared molecular identifiers were discarded. CDR3 identification, clonotype clustering and error correction used MiTCR with a Q25 quality threshold and the strictest error-elimination algorithm. A nonparametric unseen species model using Euler transformation provided a lower-bound estimate of total TCR beta diversity. The public reads were reanalyzed by TCRdb: fastp trimming at Q25, MiXCR alignment, in-frame beta chains only. A single entry per CDR3 protein holds the most common genes and DNA from its merged rows. TCRdb, not the authors, supplied the V and J calls. The sample table shows 700,000 to 950,000 distinct CDR3 sequences, and 35% to 45% are seen once. Of the sample, around 20% is held by the ten largest clones.

This clonotype was detected a few times. This clone's antigen is unknown. The sample holds no much larger clone one base away, and base qualities are not on file. The paper's findings and limits, for the study overall: Estimates of total diversity from one million sequenced T cells were regarded as lower bounds and underestimates. Because donor CMV infection status was unknown, age-related changes in expanded clonotypes were potentially confounded. Because profiling used bulk unsorted PBMCs, naive and antigen-experienced compartments could not be compared conclusively. A strong correlation was found between observed TCR beta diversity and the percentage of naive T cells measured by flow cytometry. As age increased, observed TCR beta diversity per million T cells dropped in a roughly linear way, and a significant reduction was already evident by age roughly 36. Compared with the aged group, the long-lived group had more naive CD4+ T cells, fewer expanded clones and increased TCR diversity, a pattern suggesting age selection.

Systemically healthy Caucasian individuals from Russia, 35 to 40 in total and aged roughly 6 to 100 years, were included as donors. About 10 milliliters of peripheral blood were drawn from each donor into EDTA-treated Vacutainer tubes. Ficoll-Paque density-gradient centrifugation was used to isolate PBMCs, with at least 6.5 million per sample. Trizol reagent was used to extract total RNA from PBMCs, with at least 6 micrograms per sample. For every donor, flow cytometry on a PBMC aliquot measured the percentage of naive CD45RAhigh/CD27high T cells. From its cysteine to its phenylalanine, the CDR3 spans 15 amino acids. The CDR3 DNA has 45 bases and is translated from base 1. The germline V gene (reference sequence) yields DFQATT for CDR1 and SNEGSKA for CDR2. After removal of 0 bases from V and 4 bases from J, the junction retains 8 bases not matched to a gene.

Sequencing was performed on blood. The chain is assembled from TRBV20-1 and TRBJ1-1, with 7 bases in between that match TRBD1. The receptor comes from a woman aged 60-75 years in good health. The CDR3 amino acid sequence is: CSARDPTGPGTEAFF. The nucleotide sequence is TGCAGTGCTAGAGACCCGACAGGGCCGGGCACTGAAGCTTTCTTT.